These T cell receptor beta chains were read from a single sample in a study of cytomegalovirus exposure and HLA in healthy donors. Profiled with immunoSEQ multiplex PCR; TCRdb holds only in-frame clones, not every one. This table holds about 160,000 clones, 80% found once. Input material: PBMCs. The receptors were sampled from a woman between 50 and 59 years old in good health and CMV-seronegative. Both conserved end residues are part of each CDR3. A D gene is named only where the DNA matches it firmly. Rows may omit the clone size; those that give it use once, few, many or a size class.

>TRBJ2-2|once|TRBD2|TRBV4-2
TGTGCCAGCAGCCAAGATGTCATCGCGGGAGTGATAAACACCGGGGAGCTGTTTTTT
CASSQDVIAGVINTGELFF
>TRBJ1-3|-|-|TRBV5-1
TGCGCCAGCAGCTCGGCTGCCGGGGGAAACACCATATATTTT
CASSSAAGGNTIYF
>TRBJ1-5|-|-|TRBV7-2
TGTGCCAGCAGCTTAGAACAGGGCGCGATTCGGCAGCCCCAGCATTTT
CASSLEQGAIRQPQHF
>TRBJ1-4|-|-|TRBV28
TGTGCCAGCAGTTTACGGGGATCCGCAACTAATGAAAAACTGTTTTTT
CASSLRGSATNEKLFF
>TRBJ1-1|-|TRBD1|TRBV15
TGTGCCACCAGCAGAGACCCCCGGGACAGGGGTACTGAAGCTTTCTTT
CATSRDPRDRGTEAFF
>TRBJ1-6|once|-|TRBV23-1
TGCGCCAGCTACAAAGAAGACATTGAGGGTTTCTATAATTCACCCCTCCACTTT
CASYKEDIEGFYNSPLHF
>TRBJ2-5|few|TRBD1|TRBV7-3
TGTGCCAGCAGCCCGGGGACAGGGTCAAAGACCCAGTACTTC
CASSPGTGSKTQYF
>TRBJ2-2|-|-|TRBV10-1
TGCGCCAGCAGTGAGTCGGGGCCGAACACCGGGGAGCTGTTTTTT
CASSESGPNTGELFF
>TRBJ1-6|-|TRBD1|TRBV7-9
TGTGCCAGCAGCTGGGGGACAGGGGGCGGTTCACCCCTCCACTTT
CASSWGTGGGSPLHF
>TRBJ2-7|few|-|TRBV28
TGTGCCAGCAGTTTTCTGGCAGGGATTGGCTACGAGCAGTACTTC
CASSFLAGIGYEQYF
>TRBJ1-1|-|-|TRBV15
TGTGCCACCAGCAGAGATAGCTACACTGAAGCTTTCTTT
CATSRDSYTEAFF
>TRBJ2-2|-|-|TRBV7-9
TGTGCCAGCAGTGACGGGGGTAACACCGGGGAGCTGTTTTTT
CASSDGGNTGELFF
>TRBJ2-5|-|-|TRBV6-1
TGTGCCAGCAGTGAAGGGGGAGCCTTATACGGGCAGTACTTC
CASSEGGALYGQYF
>TRBJ1-2|-|TRBD1|TRBV29-1
TGCAGCGTCAGCTCCGGGACAGACTATGGCTACACCTTC
CSVSSGTDYGYTF
>TRBJ2-5|-|-|TRBV7-2
TGTGCCAGCAGCTTAGACGGGGAGACCCAGTACTTC
CASSLDGETQYF
>TRBJ1-5|once|TRBD1|TRBV7-9
TGTGCCAGCAGCCCGACAGGGGGAGAGCCCCAGCATTTT
CASSPTGGEPQHF
>TRBJ2-7|-|-|TRBV4-3
TGCGCCAGCAGCCAAGGCCGCCTTGGCCCCTACGAGCAGTACTTC
CASSQGRLGPYEQYF
>TRBJ1-1|-|-|TRBV4-3
TGCGCCAGCAGCCAAGGCCCGAGTCAGGGGATGAACACTGAAGCTTTCTTT
CASSQGPSQGMNTEAFF
>TRBJ1-1|once|-|TRBV7-9
TGTGCCAGCAGCTTCGGGGATTTGAACACTGAAGCTTTCTTT
CASSFGDLNTEAFF
>TRBJ1-4|-|-|TRBV4-3
TGCGCCAGCAGCCAAGGTGGAGGGGAAAAACTGTTTTTT
CASSQGGGEKLFF
>TRBJ2-2|-|TRBD2|TRBV4-1
TGCGCCAGCAGCCATGGACTAGCGGGCACCGGGGAGCTGTTTTTT
CASSHGLAGTGELFF
>TRBJ1-1|-|-|TRBV20-1
TGCAGTCCGACTTTGTCCACTGAAGCTTTCTTT
CSPTLSTEAFF
>TRBJ2-5|-|-|TRBV20-1
TGCAGTGCTAGTATATACGGGACCCAGTACTTC
CSASIYGTQYF
>TRBJ2-3|-|TRBD2|TRBV6-1
TGTGCCAGCAGGGCTACTAGCGGGAGTTTTGATACGCAGTATTTT
CASRATSGSFDTQYF
>TRBJ2-7|-|-|TRBV27
TGTGCCAGCAGCGGAACAGGGTTCTCCTACGAGCAGTACTTC
CASSGTGFSYEQYF
>TRBJ1-4|-|-|TRBV5-4
TGTGCCAGCAGCTTTGGCAGGGAGGGGGAAAAACTGTTTTTT
CASSFGREGEKLFF
>TRBJ1-5|-|TRBD1|TRBV18
TGTGCCAGCTCATCCGGACAGGGAGATCAGCCCCAGCATTTT
CASSSGQGDQPQHF
>TRBJ2-5|-|TRBD2|TRBV19
TGTGCCAGTAGTGCCGGGACTACCTTAGAGACCCAGTACTTC
CASSAGTTLETQYF
>TRBJ1-4|-|-|TRBV29-1
TGCAGCGTAGGGAGGGGGGCAGGGAATGAAAAACTGTTTTTT
CSVGRGAGNEKLFF
>TRBJ1-1|-|-|TRBV2
TGTGCCAGCAGCAACAGGGTGGTTAGCGCTGAAGCTTTCTTT
CASSNRVVSAEAFF